This entry features one TCR beta chain sequence. The sample comes from a study of blood T cell repertoires in COVID-19. Whole-study context: Both acute and convalescent COVID-19 samples were obtained from the United States, Italy and Spain.

Source study methods: The authors estimated nucleated cell counts from reference gene primer amplification. Produced via immunoSEQ multiplex PCR; TCRdb's table is partial and in-frame only. Clone size and V and J calls were adopted from that table, with D and trimming inferred from the DNA. Here the sample spans over 85,000 clones, 87% being singletons. The sample was peripheral blood. The TCR comes from a human donor in a cohort sampled during active COVID-19.

CDR3 in amino acids: CASSSTPPGTGVIYGYTF. CDR3 bases: TGTGCCAGCAGCTCGACCCCCCCCGGGACAGGGGTTATCTATGGCTACACCTTC. This chain links TRBV27 with TRBJ1-2, with 10 bases that match TRBD1. V lost 6 bases, J lost 4 bases, and 17 bases stayed unmatched. Germline CDR1 and CDR2: MNHEY and SMNVEV (reference sequence). The CDR3 extends over 18 amino acids.